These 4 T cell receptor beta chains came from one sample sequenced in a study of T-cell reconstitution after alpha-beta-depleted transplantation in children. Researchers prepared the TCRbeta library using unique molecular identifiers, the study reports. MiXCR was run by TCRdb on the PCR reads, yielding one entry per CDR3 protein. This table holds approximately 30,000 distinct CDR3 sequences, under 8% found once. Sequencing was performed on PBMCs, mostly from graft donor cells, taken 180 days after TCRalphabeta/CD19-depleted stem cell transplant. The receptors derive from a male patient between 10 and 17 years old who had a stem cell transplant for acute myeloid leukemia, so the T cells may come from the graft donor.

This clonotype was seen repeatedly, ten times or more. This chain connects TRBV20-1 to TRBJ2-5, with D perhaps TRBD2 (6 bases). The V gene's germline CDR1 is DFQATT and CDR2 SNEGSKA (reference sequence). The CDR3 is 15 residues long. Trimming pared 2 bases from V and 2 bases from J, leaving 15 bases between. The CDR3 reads CSARIWTTLQETQYF. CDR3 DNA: TGCAGTGCTAGAATTTGGACTACACTACAAGAGACCCAGTACTTC.

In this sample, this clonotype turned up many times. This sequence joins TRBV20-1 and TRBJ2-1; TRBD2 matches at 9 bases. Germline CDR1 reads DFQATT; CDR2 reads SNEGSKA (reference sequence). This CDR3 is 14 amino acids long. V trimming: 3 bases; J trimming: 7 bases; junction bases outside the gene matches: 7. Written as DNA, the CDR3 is TGCAGTGCTAGTAGGGCGGGGGGGACGAATGAGCAGTTCTTC. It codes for CSASRAGGTNEQFF.

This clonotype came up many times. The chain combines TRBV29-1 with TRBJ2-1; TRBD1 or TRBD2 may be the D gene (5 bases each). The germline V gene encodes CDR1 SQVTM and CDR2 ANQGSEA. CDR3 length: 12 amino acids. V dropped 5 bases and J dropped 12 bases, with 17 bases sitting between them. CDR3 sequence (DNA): TGCAGCGTTAAAATCCCCGGGGCTTCGCAGTTCTTC. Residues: CSVKIPGASQFF.

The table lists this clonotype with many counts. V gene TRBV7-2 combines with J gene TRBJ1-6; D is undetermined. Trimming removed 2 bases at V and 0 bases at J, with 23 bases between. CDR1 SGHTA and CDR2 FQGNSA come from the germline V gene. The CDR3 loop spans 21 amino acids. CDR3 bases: TGTGCCAGCAGCTTACTGCCTGTGGCAGAGGGATTGAGCTCCTATAATTCACCCCTCCACTTT. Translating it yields CASSLLPVAEGLSSYNSPLHF.